Listed here are 18 T cell receptor beta chains from one sample, sequenced in a study of early T cells in non-severe SARS-CoV-2 infection. TCRdb reprocessed the 5' RACE reads via MiXCR and lists one record per CDR3 protein. The table includes 85,000 to 100,000 distinct CDR3 sequences, approximately 10% detected once. The source material was whole blood. The receptors here all came from an adult who was a healthcare worker with PCR-confirmed SARS-CoV-2 infection or an uninfected control (not recorded which).

This clonotype was counted a few times. This rearrangement joins TRBV6-5 to TRBJ2-7; TRBD2 matches at 8 bases. V lost 2 bases and J lost 0; bases outside the gene matches: 3. Germline V gene data show CDR1 as MNHEY and CDR2 as SVGAGI. The CDR3 sequence is 15 residues long. The CDR3 reads CASSYRGGSSYEQYF. CDR3 DNA: TGTGCCAGCAGTTACCGCGGGGGGAGCTCCTACGAGCAGTACTTC.

This clonotype has a handful of counts. J is TRBJ1-2 and V is TRBV5-1, with a possible D match to TRBD1 (6 bases). There are 14 residues in the CDR3. Germline-derived CDR1 and CDR2 are SGHRS and YFSETQ. The V gene lost 4 bases and the J gene lost 6 bases, with 16 bases spanning the gap. This CDR3 is CASSTVSGDHGYTF. The DNA of the CDR3 is TGCGCCAGCAGCACAGTTTCAGGGGACCATGGCTACACCTTC.

The rearrangement joins TRBV28 to TRBJ1-1; 7 nucleotides line up with TRBD1. From germline, CDR1 is MDHEN and CDR2 SYDVKM. The ends lost 5 bases at V and 6 bases at J; junction bases unmatched: 9. This CDR3 has 14 amino acids. The CDR3 loop reads CASSPPGGEAEAFF. The CDR3 DNA reads TGTGCCAGCAGTCCCCCAGGGGGAGAAGCTGAAGCTTTCTTT.

This chain connects TRBV11-2 to TRBJ2-1; 11 nucleotides agree with TRBD2. Germline V gene data show CDR1 as SGHAT and CDR2 as FQNNGV. Trimming cost V 6 bases and J 8 bases; bases outside gene matches: 6. The CDR3 consists of 14 residues. As DNA, the CDR3 is TGTGCCAGCAGAGTGACTAGCGGGACCGATGAGCAGTTCTTC. Its translation is CASRVTSGTDEQFF.

This clonotype was seen more than once but under ten times. The V gene is TRBV20-1, the J gene TRBJ2-7, with D perhaps matching TRBD2 (5 bases). This CDR3 contains 15 residues. Germline V CDR1 and CDR2: DFQATT, SNEGSKA (reference sequence). V was cut by 4 bases and J by 3 bases, with 19 bases left in between. CDR3 region: CSANPGPEAYYEQYF. CDR3 coding DNA: TGCAGTGCTAATCCCGGACCGGAGGCATACTACGAGCAGTACTTC.

This clonotype was seen a few times. The chain has TRBV29-1 and TRBJ1-5; D unclear. The CDR3 has 13 residues. Germline V CDR1 and CDR2: SQVTM, ANQGSEA. V was clipped by 4 bases and J by 4 bases, with 11 bases between them. The CDR3 DNA reads as TGCAGCGTTGCGGCAGGCCTTAATCAGCCCCAGCATTTT. Translation gives CSVAAGLNQPQHF.

In this sample, this clonotype turned up a few times. The chain has TRBV3-1 and TRBJ2-5; the D is unclear. The CDR3 length is 11 residues. CDR1 is LGHDT, CDR2 YNNKEL, per germline (reference sequence). V dropped 3 bases and J dropped 5 bases, with 4 bases sitting between them. The CDR3 DNA reads TGTGCCAGCAGCCATGGTGAGACCCAGTACTTC. Translating gives CASSHGETQYF.

This clonotype showed up just a few times. The rearrangement joins TRBV24-1 to TRBJ2-3; 8 bases are shared with TRBD1. Per germline, CDR1 KGHDR and CDR2 SFDVKD. This CDR3 spans 15 amino acids. V shed 5 bases and J 3 bases; nucleotides not matched to a gene: 6. The CDR3 spells CATSAGQGWTDTQYF. The CDR3 DNA follows: TGTGCCACCAGTGCAGGACAGGGTTGGACAGATACGCAGTATTTT.

This chain joins TRBV7-9 and TRBJ2-5; 10 positions match TRBD1. The germline V gene has CDR1 SEHNR and CDR2 FQNEAQ (reference sequence). The CDR3 totals 15 residues. V gave up 5 bases and J gave up 5 bases; unmatched junction bases: 8. The CDR3, as DNA: TGTGCCAGCAGCCTCCGACAGGGGGCAAGGGAGACCCAGTACTTC. It translates to CASSLRQGARETQYF.

The rearrangement uses TRBV5-1 and TRBJ1-2, with 7 bases fitting TRBD1. This CDR3 comprises 14 residues. The trim removed 5 bases at V and 2 bases at J, leaving 6 bases unmatched. Germline V gene lookup returns CDR1 SGHRS and CDR2 YFSETQ. In DNA form, the CDR3 reads TGCGCCAGCAGAATGACAGGGATAAACTATGGCTACACCTTC. Its protein product is CASRMTGINYGYTF.

The rearrangement uses TRBV6-6 and TRBJ2-7, with D possibly being TRBD1 (6 bases). The CDR3 is 16 amino acids. The V end lost 7 bases, the J end lost 6 bases, and 25 bases lay between the germline ends. Per the germline V gene, CDR1 is MNHNY and CDR2 is SVGAGI (reference sequence). CDR3: CASIGGDIPVFGEQYF. The CDR3, as DNA: TGTGCCAGCATAGGGGGAGACATCCCCGTTTTTGGCGAGCAGTACTTC.

In its sample, this clonotype was seen many times. J is TRBJ1-2 and V is TRBV12-3 or TRBV12-4; D is unclear. The CDR3 is 12 amino acids. Trimming left V 6 bases short and J 2 bases short, with 7 bases between. CDR3 nucleotide sequence: TGTGCCAGCAGCCTTCGGAACTATGGCTACACCTTC. It codes for CASSLRNYGYTF.

This chain connects TRBV6-1 to TRBJ2-4; D ambiguous. The V gene's germline CDR1 is MNHNS and CDR2 SASEGT. Deletions cut 2 bases from V and 0 bases from J, with 11 bases between. This CDR3 has 16 amino acids. The CDR3 reads CASSENLSLAKNIQYF. As DNA, the CDR3 is TGTGCCAGCAGTGAAAATCTCTCCTTAGCCAAAAACATTCAGTACTTC.

This clonotype was seen at least ten times. V and J are TRBV27 and TRBJ1-1; 7 bases match TRBD1. J gave up 5 bases and V 8 bases, and 14 bases lay outside the gene matches. The CDR3 totals 15 residues. In germline, CDR1 is MNHEY, CDR2 SMNVEV (reference sequence). The CDR3 sequence is CASGPLTGEGTEAFF. CDR3 coding DNA: TGTGCCAGCGGTCCCTTAACAGGGGAAGGAACTGAAGCTTTCTTT.

The sample holds a few counts of this clonotype. The CDR3 DNA follows: TGCAGCGCCGGGGAGGGGGAGACCCAGTACTTC. This codes for CSAGEGETQYF. This rearrangement joins TRBV29-1 to TRBJ2-5; TRBD2 matches at 7 bases. The V gene end was trimmed by 7 bases and the J gene end by 5 bases; junction bases not matched to a gene: 4. CDR1 SQVTM and CDR2 ANQGSEA come from the germline V gene. CDR3 length equals 11 residues.

This clonotype has a handful of counts. This chain links TRBV15 with TRBJ1-2; D gene unclear. Trimming stripped 2 bases from V and 4 bases from J, with 11 bases between. This CDR3 contains 14 residues. CDR1 LNHNV and CDR2 YYDKDF come from the germline V gene (reference sequence). The CDR3 reads CATSRSPVGYGYTF. Here the CDR3 DNA reads TGTGCCACCAGCAGAAGCCCGGTTGGCTATGGCTACACCTTC.

Only a few counts were recorded for this clonotype. The genes are TRBV5-6 and TRBJ2-5; D might be TRBD1 (6 bases). CDR3 length: 15 residues. The V and J ends lost 4 bases and 9 bases respectively, with 22 bases between them. CDR1 and CDR2 (germline): SGHDT, YYEEEE. The CDR3 sequence is CASSPLQVQGRSQYF. The CDR3, as DNA: TGTGCCAGCAGCCCCCTTCAGGTCCAGGGGCGTTCCCAGTACTTC.

This clonotype was seen at least ten times. The chain uses TRBV14 and TRBJ2-1; unclear D gene. Trimming took off 2 bases at V and 10 bases at J, with 9 bases between the two ends. The CDR3 contains 12 residues. Germline V CDR1 and CDR2: SGHDN, FVKESK. CDR3 in DNA: TGTGCCAGCAGCCAATTTTGGACCGAGCAGTTCTTC. It is translated as CASSQFWTEQFF.